The sample holds one count of the clone carrying this T cell receptor beta chain. What it recognizes is unknown. Sequencing was performed with immunoSEQ multiplex PCR; in TCRdb, only in-frame clones are kept and a portion is missing. This table has about 73,000 clones, roughly 84% appearing once. This specimen belongs to a study of radiotherapy plus CTLA-4 blockade in lung cancer. The wider study: Disease control was achieved by 31% of patients, and objective responses by 18%. Whole-study results and caveats: With interferon-beta, early dynamics of blood T cell clones were reported to best predict response. TCR clones from tumors expanded in blood after radiotherapy plus ipilimumab.

CDR3 length equals 14 residues. Deletions cut 5 bases from V and 8 bases from J, with 15 bases between. CDR1 and CDR2 from the germline V gene are MNHEY and SVGAGI. The rearrangement uses TRBV6-5 and TRBJ2-2; D is unresolved. Sequences were derived from peripheral blood, sampled from a patient treated with radiotherapy plus ipilimumab. This receptor was identified in a human donor with non-small cell lung cancer that progressed on radiotherapy plus ipilimumab. CDR3 sequence: CASSKDGFGGELFF. CDR3 in DNA: TGTGCCAGCAGTAAGGACGGGTTCGGGGGGGAGCTGTTTTTT.